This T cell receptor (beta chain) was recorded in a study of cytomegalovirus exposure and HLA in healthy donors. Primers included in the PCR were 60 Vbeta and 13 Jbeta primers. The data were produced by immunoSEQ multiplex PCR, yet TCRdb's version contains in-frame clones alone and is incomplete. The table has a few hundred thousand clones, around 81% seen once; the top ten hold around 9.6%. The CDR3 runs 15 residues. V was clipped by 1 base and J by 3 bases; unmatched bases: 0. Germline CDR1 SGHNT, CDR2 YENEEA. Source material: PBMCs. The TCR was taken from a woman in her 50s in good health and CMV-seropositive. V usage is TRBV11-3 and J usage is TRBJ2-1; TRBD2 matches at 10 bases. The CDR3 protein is CASSLGTSGYNEQFF. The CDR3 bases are TGTGCCAGCAGCTTAGGGACTAGCGGCTACAATGAGCAGTTCTTC. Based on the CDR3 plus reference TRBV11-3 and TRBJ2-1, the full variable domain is EAGVVQSPRYKIIEKKQPVAFWCNPISGHNTLYWYLQNLGQGPELLIRYENEEAVDDSQLPKDRFSAERLKGVDSTLKIQPAELGDSAVYLCASSLGTSGYNEQFFGPGTRLTVL.